This T cell receptor beta chain is drawn from a study of blood T cell repertoires in COVID-19. Study in general: Sites across the United States, Italy and Spain contributed samples from acute and convalescent COVID-19. T cells, B-cell-depleted T cells, or PBMCs provided the cDNA or gDNA that served as material.

The ends lost 6 bases at V and 2 bases at J; junction bases unmatched: 8. CDR1 SEHNR and CDR2 FQNEAQ come from the germline V gene (reference sequence). This CDR3 comprises 16 residues. In the source study's methods: Reference gene primer amplification in the assay estimated nucleated cell counts. TCRdb keeps only in-frame clones here, not all; method: immunoSEQ multiplex PCR. Clone size and V and J calls were adopted from that table, with D and trimming inferred from the DNA. The sample lists tens of thousands of clones, 87% occurring once. Sequenced material: peripheral blood. This chain links TRBV7-9 with TRBJ2-1; TRBD2 matches at 9 bases. This TCR came from a human donor with active COVID-19. The donor label of this sample is uncertain. In DNA, the CDR3 is TGTGCCAGCAGTTCTGGCACTAGCGGGCCCTACAATGAGCAGTTCTTC. Translating it yields CASSSGTSGPYNEQFF.